This note documents a single T cell receptor beta chain sequence. Its cognate antigen is unknown. The record originates from a study of cytomegalovirus exposure and HLA in healthy donors. As for the study in general: Genotyping showed less than 85% of 300 to 450 donors falling in the Caucasian-associated ancestry cluster.

The CDR3 sequence is 13 residues long. In germline, CDR1 is LNHDA, CDR2 SQIVND (reference sequence). Notes on the study in general: According to an earlier analysis, most TCR beta V segments yielded productive rearrangements about 87% or about 30% of the time. The likely explanation for a cluster of highly shared sequence variants was sequencing artifact.

Amplification used 60 Vbeta primers and 13 Jbeta primers. Profiled with immunoSEQ multiplex PCR; TCRdb holds only in-frame clones, not every one. The data show approximately 200,000 clones, approximately 85% seen once. Sequenced: PBMCs. The chain combines TRBV19 with TRBJ2-5; D might be TRBD1 (6 bases). Gene TRBJ2-7 matches the end of the DNA better, so the J call may be wrong. The receptor's source is a woman aged 45-59 years in good health and CMV-seronegative. CDR3 nucleotide sequence: TGTGCCAGTAGTATTACAGGGACGGCCGAGCAGTACTTC. This gives the protein CASSITGTAEQYF.